This TCR beta chain was recovered during a study of blood T cell repertoires in COVID-19. Study-wide context: Spain, Italy and the United States supplied samples that represented acute and convalescent COVID-19.

Assay: immunoSEQ multiplex PCR; the TCRdb copy retains only in-frame clones and omits some. The data contain under 300,000 clones, 84% of them singletons. Residents of about two dozen US areas, aged roughly 18 to 89 years, made up the participants. Recovery among Cohort 3 donors was established by two negative PCRs, clearance, or symptom resolution. There are 12 residues in the CDR3. The germline V and J ends were trimmed by 7 bases and 2 bases, with 11 bases remaining between them. The V gene's germline CDR1 is SQVTM and CDR2 ANQGSEA. The sequence was obtained from a man between 50 and 59 years old who had recovered from COVID-19. This chain links TRBV29-1 with TRBJ1-1; D is unresolved. Sequenced material: PBMCs or T cells enriched from blood (not recorded which). The CDR3 nucleotides are TGCAGCGCGAGACTGCCCAACACTGAAGCTTTCTTT. Translating gives CSARLPNTEAFF.